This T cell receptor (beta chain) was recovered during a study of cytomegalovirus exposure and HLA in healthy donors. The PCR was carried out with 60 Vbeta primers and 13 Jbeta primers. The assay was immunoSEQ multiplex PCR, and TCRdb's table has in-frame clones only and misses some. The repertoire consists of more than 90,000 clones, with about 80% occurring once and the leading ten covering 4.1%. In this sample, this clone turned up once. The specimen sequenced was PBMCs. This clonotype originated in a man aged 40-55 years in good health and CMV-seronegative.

The CDR3 DNA sequence: TGTGCCAGTAGTTACTCTCGGGACAGGGCAGATCAGCCCCAGCATTTT. Its protein product is CASSYSRDRADQPQHF. The chain carries TRBV19 and TRBJ1-5, with 9 bases lining up with TRBD1. CDR1 LNHDA and CDR2 SQIVND come from the germline V gene (reference sequence). V shed 5 bases, J shed 5 bases, and the junction held 10 bases outside the gene matches. The CDR3 runs to 16 residues.